One sample yielded the 18 T cell receptor beta chains listed below, sequenced in a study of OX40 agonist ivuxolimab in advanced cancers. Clones were read by immunoSEQ multiplex PCR, and TCRdb kept only the in-frame ones, dropping some. The sample lists more than 55,000 clones; about 91% were seen once. The material sequenced was CD4+ or CD8+ T cells sorted from blood, taken in a trial of the OX40 agonist ivuxolimab. Receptors originate from an adult with an advanced solid tumor such as melanoma, head and neck, liver or kidney cancer.

The rearrangement joins TRBV7-6 to TRBJ2-4, with 7 bases lining up with TRBD1. The germline CDR1 and CDR2 sequences are SGHVS and FNYEAQ. V shed 5 bases, J shed 9 bases, and the junction held 13 bases outside the gene matches. The CDR3 spans 15 residues. Here the CDR3 reads CASSAGGLARPIQYF. CDR3 bases: TGTGCCAGCAGCGCAGGGGGTCTAGCTAGACCCATTCAGTACTTC.

This sequence joins TRBV9 and TRBJ2-1; 12 nucleotides match TRBD1. The CDR3 consists of 14 residues. Germline V CDR1 and CDR2: SGDLS, YYNGEE. J was trimmed by 8 bases and V by 4 bases; bases with no gene match: 4. CDR3 sequence reads: CASSMGQGADEQFF. CDR3 DNA sequence: TGTGCCAGCAGCATGGGACAGGGGGCAGATGAGCAGTTCTTC.

This CDR3 is CASSPGQGQAGANVLTF. Here the CDR3 DNA reads TGTGCCAGCAGCCCCGGACAGGGCCAGGCTGGGGCCAACGTCCTGACTTTC. This chain joins TRBV7-9 and TRBJ2-6; TRBD1 matches at 8 bases. The CDR3 runs 17 residues. With 5 bases clipped from V and 2 bases from J, the junction kept 8 bases outside the gene matches. Germline CDR1 is SEHNR and CDR2 is FQNEAQ (reference sequence).

This chain uses TRBV11-2 with TRBJ2-7; 8 positions agree with TRBD1. CDR1 is SGHAT, CDR2 FQNNGV, per germline. The CDR3 is made up of 15 amino acids. The junction had 7 bases not matched to a gene; V was cut back by 3 bases and J by 3 bases. DNA of the CDR3: TGTGCCAGCAGCTTTGGGACAGGAGAGTTCTACGAGCAGTACTTC. This translates into CASSFGTGEFYEQYF.

CDR3 nucleotide sequence: TGTGCCAGCAGCTTAGGGGGAGCCGGGGAGCTGTTTTTT. Amino acids: CASSLGGAGELFF. The chain employs TRBV7-9 and TRBJ2-2, with TRBD2 as a possible D gene (5 bases). The CDR3 totals 13 residues. Trimming took 1 base from V and 6 from J, leaving 6 bases between them. Germline CDR1 and CDR2: SEHNR and FQNEAQ (reference sequence).

The rearrangement joins TRBV27 to TRBJ1-4; possible D gene TRBD1, 6 bases. CDR3 size: 15 residues. The germline gives CDR1 MNHEY, CDR2 SMNVEV (reference sequence). V lost 2 bases and J lost 7, with 14 bases in between. The DNA for the CDR3 is TGTGCCAGCAGTTTAGGGGCGGGGGCGGGTGAAAAACTGTTTTTT. Protein product: CASSLGAGAGEKLFF. The variable domain in full, with the rest retrieved from reference TRBV27 and TRBJ1-4, is EAQVTQNPRYLITVTGKKLTVTCSQNMNHEYMSWYRQDPGLGLRQIYYSMNVEVTDKGDVPEGYKVSRKEKRNFPLILESPSPNQTSLYFCASSLGAGAGEKLFFGSGTQLSVL.

The genes are TRBV27 and TRBJ1-6; the D gene is possibly TRBD1 (5 bases). V lost 2 bases and J lost 12, with 11 bases in between. The CDR3 extends over 13 amino acids. Per germline, CDR1 MNHEY and CDR2 SMNVEV (reference sequence). CDR3 in amino acids: CASSLGGYRPLHF. For the CDR3, the DNA is TGTGCCAGCAGTTTAGGGGGGTATCGACCCCTCCACTTT.

This clone has only one observation. The chain couples TRBV6-1 to TRBJ1-1; the D is unclear. The CDR3 has 11 amino acids. Looked up from germline, CDR1 is MNHNS and CDR2 is SASEGT. V dropped 6 bases and J dropped 4 bases, with 6 bases sitting between them. This CDR3 reads CASRPFTEAFF. CDR3 DNA sequence: TGTGCCAGCAGACCGTTCACTGAAGCTTTCTTT.

V is TRBV29-1 and J is TRBJ2-1, with 11 nucleotides matching TRBD2. V trimming: 3 bases; J trimming: 4 bases; junction bases outside the gene matches: 8. Germline V lookup: CDR1 SQVTM, CDR2 ANQGSEA. CDR3 length equals 16 residues. The CDR3 DNA reads TGCAGCGTTGACTCCCTAGCGGGGGGACAGTACAATGAGCAGTTCTTC. Translated, it gives CSVDSLAGGQYNEQFF.

The chain employs TRBV7-6 and TRBJ1-1; tentatively, D is TRBD1 (6 bases). Germline CDR1 reads SGHVS; CDR2 reads FNYEAQ. V dropped 5 bases and J dropped 4 bases, with 17 bases sitting between them. This CDR3 contains 15 residues. Here the CDR3 reads CASSQGPRGSTEAFF. As DNA, the CDR3 is TGTGCCAGCAGCCAAGGGCCGAGGGGGAGCACTGAAGCTTTCTTT.

The genes are TRBV4-3 and TRBJ2-1; 9 bases map to TRBD2. The CDR3 is made up of 17 amino acids. Losses at the gene ends were 4 bases for V and 0 bases for J; bases not matched to a gene: 7. Per germline, CDR1 LGHNA and CDR2 YSLEER. The chain's CDR3 is CASSPFGSGSSYNEQFF. The DNA for the CDR3 is TGCGCCAGCAGCCCGTTCGGTAGCGGGAGCTCCTACAATGAGCAGTTCTTC.

This chain joins TRBV5-1 and TRBJ2-7; the D gene is possibly TRBD2 (5 bases). The CDR3 loop spans 13 amino acids. Germline CDR1 SGHRS, CDR2 YFSETQ. Trimming pared 4 bases from V and 0 bases from J, leaving 8 bases between. The CDR3 bases are TGCGCCAGCAGCACCGGGGTCTCCTACGAGCAGTACTTC. Translation: CASSTGVSYEQYF.

There are a few counts of this clone. The chain joins TRBV7-9 to TRBJ2-7; unclear D gene. V was clipped by 2 bases and J by 11 bases, with 16 bases between them. Per the germline V gene, CDR1 is SEHNR and CDR2 is FQNEAQ (reference sequence). This CDR3 has 13 amino acids. CDR3 amino acids: CASSLILTDGEYF. The CDR3, as DNA: TGTGCCAGCAGCTTAATCCTGACGGACGGAGAGTACTTC.

The chain employs TRBV19 and TRBJ2-7; possible D gene TRBD1, 5 bases. CDR1 is LNHDA, CDR2 SQIVND, per germline (reference sequence). The CDR3 runs 15 residues. The V end was cut by 3 bases, the J end by 4 bases, with 16 bases between. CDR3 sequence reads: CASSIFPDSAYEQYF. CDR3 nucleotides: TGTGCCAGTAGTATTTTCCCAGACAGTGCATACGAGCAGTACTTC.

V is TRBV4-1 and J is TRBJ2-3; maybe TRBD1 (7 bases). Trimming pared 4 bases from V and 2 bases from J, leaving 10 bases between. CDR1 is MGHRA, CDR2 YSYEKL, per germline. This CDR3 has 14 amino acids. CDR3: CASSPGGFTDTQYF. The CDR3 DNA is TGCGCCAGCAGCCCAGGGGGGTTCACAGATACGCAGTATTTT.

This chain uses TRBV19 with TRBJ1-1; 10 nucleotides agree with TRBD1. V was pared by 3 bases and J by 4 bases, with 2 bases of the junction left unmatched. The CDR3 totals 14 residues. Looked up from germline, CDR1 is LNHDA and CDR2 is SQIVND (reference sequence). The chain's CDR3 is CASSIWDRGTEAFF. CDR3 DNA sequence: TGTGCCAGTAGTATTTGGGACAGGGGCACTGAAGCTTTCTTT.

This sequence joins TRBV7-3 and TRBJ2-7, with D possibly being TRBD1 (5 bases). The CDR3 has 15 residues. Germline V CDR1 and CDR2: SGHTA, FQGTGA. V was trimmed by 2 bases and J by 1 base, leaving 12 bases between them. The CDR3 DNA reads as TGTGCCAGCAGCTTAGTGCAGGGCCCTTCCTACGAGCAGTACTTC. The encoded protein is CASSLVQGPSYEQYF.

This rearrangement joins TRBV7-8 to TRBJ1-2; no clear D. V was clipped by 5 bases and J by 0 bases, with 7 bases between them. The CDR3 is 13 amino acids. Germline CDR1 reads SGHVS; CDR2 reads FQNEAQ. The CDR3 region is CASSPGSNYGYTF. CDR3 nucleotide sequence: TGTGCCAGCAGCCCCGGATCTAACTATGGCTACACCTTC.